Here is one TCR beta chain with its context. The sample belongs to a study of cytomegalovirus exposure and HLA in healthy donors. J gave up 5 bases and V 0 bases, and 3 bases lay outside the gene matches. CDR1 is SGHTS, CDR2 YDEGEE, per germline. This CDR3 is built from 15 residues. The PCR employed 60 Vbeta primers together with 13 Jbeta primers. The protocol was immunoSEQ multiplex PCR, while the TCRdb copy is restricted to in-frame clones and leaves out a portion. The sample includes 90,000 to 110,000 clones, around 73% of them seen just once. The chain combines TRBV5-8 with TRBJ1-3, with TRBD1 matching 9 bases. Sequenced: PBMCs. The sequence came from a man aged 30 to 45 in good health and CMV-seronegative. The CDR3 sequence is CASSLGGQGRNTIYF. The CDR3 coding sequence is TGTGCCAGCAGCTTGGGGGGACAGGGAAGAAACACCATATATTTT.